The rows below give T cell receptor beta chains drawn from one sample of a study of cytomegalovirus exposure and HLA in healthy donors. Data came from immunoSEQ multiplex PCR; TCRdb stores just in-frame clones and leaves some out. This repertoire shows more than 80,000 clones, approximately 76% found once; its top ten account for around 17%. Source material: PBMCs. These TCRs come from a woman aged 55 to 70 in good health and CMV-seropositive. Each CDR3 is given with its conserved first and last residue. D genes are given only for firm matches. Clone sizes are given selectively: once, few, many, or a class where the clone is expanded.

v_gene	j_gene	d_gene	abundance	CDR3nt	CDR3aa
TRBV5-1	TRBJ2-2	TRBD2	few	TGCGCCAGCAGCCCCGGACTAGCGGGAGGCGCCGGGGAGCTGTTTTTT	CASSPGLAGGAGELFF
TRBV28	TRBJ1-1	NA	NA	TGTGCCAGCCGGGGGGGCAGGGGACAGAACACTGAAGCTTTCTTT	CASRGGRGQNTEAFF
TRBV7-9	TRBJ1-2	NA	once	TGTGCCAGCAGCTTAGCGCAGGAGACAGGAATCTATGGCTACACCTTC	CASSLAQETGIYGYTF
TRBV5-1	TRBJ2-7	TRBD1	NA	TGCGCCAGCAGCTTGGGGGGACAGTTACGCTCCTACGAGCAGTACTTC	CASSLGGQLRSYEQYF
TRBV18	TRBJ2-5	TRBD2	NA	TGTGCCAGCTCACCGTTAGTGGCTAGCGGGAGTGAGACCCAGTACTTC	CASSPLVASGSETQYF
TRBV27	TRBJ2-7	TRBD1	NA	TGTGCCAGCAGCTCTCCGGGACAGGGGAACGAGCAGTACTTC	CASSSPGQGNEQYF
TRBV4-1	TRBJ2-2	TRBD2	NA	TGCGCCAGCAGCCAGCGGGAGGGGCCTCTGAACACCGGGGAGCTGTTTTTT	CASSQREGPLNTGELFF
TRBV30	TRBJ1-1	NA	few	TGTGCCTGGAGCAACGGGGGGACTGAAGCTTTCTTT	CAWSNGGTEAFF
TRBV5-4	TRBJ1-4	NA	once	TGTGCCAGCAGCTTAGAGGGAATAAGTGAAAAACTGTTTTTT	CASSLEGISEKLFF
TRBV4-1	TRBJ2-2	NA	NA	TGCGCCAGCAGCGCGGGACTTTTCGGGGTCGGGGAGCTGTTTTTT	CASSAGLFGVGELFF
TRBV5-1	TRBJ1-4	NA	NA	TGCGCCAGCACAATGGGGGGGTCAACTAATGAAAAACTGTTTTTT	CASTMGGSTNEKLFF
TRBV5-1	TRBJ2-7	TRBD2	NA	TGCGCCAGCAGCGCTAGCGGGAGGGCCTTCGACTACGAGCAGTACTTC	CASSASGRAFDYEQYF
TRBV18	TRBJ1-4	NA	NA	TGTGCCAGCTCACCAATCTTCGGCTTGGGTGAGAGGGAAAAACTGTTTTTT	CASSPIFGLGEREKLFF
TRBV20-1	TRBJ2-7	NA	once	TGCAGTGCTAGGAGGGAGGAGCAGTACTTC	CSARREEQYF
TRBV7-8	TRBJ1-2	TRBD1	few	TGTGCCAGCAGCCTCCCAGCGGACAGGGGTCGTAGGGGCTACACCTTC	CASSLPADRGRRGYTF
TRBV29-1	TRBJ1-1	TRBD1	few	TGCAGCGTTGATTTACTGGACAGGGGAAGCCAAGCTTTCTTT	CSVDLLDRGSQAFF
TRBV2	TRBJ2-1	NA	NA	TGTGCCAGCGTACTAGCCGTTGAGCAGTTCTTC	CASVLAVEQFF
TRBV5-4	TRBJ1-1	NA	NA	TGTGCCAGCAGCTTGGGGAGGGTGGAACTCACTGAAGCTTTCTTT	CASSLGRVELTEAFF
TRBV19	TRBJ1-4	NA	NA	TGTGCCAGTGGAGGGACCGCCGCCGGGGAAAAACTGTTTTTT	CASGGTAAGEKLFF
TRBV15	TRBJ1-4	NA	NA	TGTGCCACCAGCATGAGGGTTGGGGAAAAACTGTTTTTT	CATSMRVGEKLFF
TRBV7-3	TRBJ2-5	TRBD2	few	TGTGCCAGCAGCTTAGGAGCGGGGCAAGAGACCCAGTACTTC	CASSLGAGQETQYF
TRBV7-2	TRBJ2-7	TRBD2	NA	TGTGCCAGCAGCCCAACTCTTAGCGGGAGCTCCTACGAGCAGTACTTC	CASSPTLSGSSYEQYF
TRBV2	TRBJ1-1	TRBD1	once	TGTGCCAGCAGTGCGGGGACAGGGGGTGACACTGAAGCTTTCTTT	CASSAGTGGDTEAFF
TRBV29-1	TRBJ1-2	NA	NA	TGCAGCGTTCAAGACTTCCTCTATGGCTACACCTTC	CSVQDFLYGYTF
TRBV5-6	TRBJ2-3	TRBD2	NA	TGTGCCAGCAGCTTGGTTACTCTAGCGGGAGGGCAAGATACGCAGTATTTT	CASSLVTLAGGQDTQYF
TRBV9	TRBJ2-1	NA	once	TGTGCCAGCAGCGTAGGGCCCCCGAATGAGCAGTTCTTC	CASSVGPPNEQFF
TRBV5-1	TRBJ1-1	NA	NA	TGCGCCAGCAGCTTGGCTTTCTTGAACACTGAAGCTTTCTTT	CASSLAFLNTEAFF
TRBV7-2	TRBJ2-1	TRBD2	NA	TGTGCCAGCAGCTTACGACTAGCGGGACGCCATAACAATGAGCAGTTCTTC	CASSLRLAGRHNNEQFF
TRBV7-9	TRBJ1-1	NA	NA	TGTGCCAGCACCCCGGGAAGTTGGGTCACTGAAGCTTTCTTT	CASTPGSWVTEAFF
TRBV5-1	TRBJ2-3	TRBD2	NA	TGCGCCAGCAGCCGGGGGGAACAATCCGATACGCAGTATTTT	CASSRGEQSDTQYF
TRBV15	TRBJ1-3	NA	NA	TGTGCCACCAGCCCGCCCGACATCCTCTCTGGAAACACCATATATTTT	CATSPPDILSGNTIYF
TRBV19	TRBJ1-2	NA	few	TGTGCCAGTAGTATAGGTCCAGGGGATGGCTACACCTTC	CASSIGPGDGYTF
TRBV9	TRBJ2-7	TRBD1	once	TGTGCCAGCAGCGCATCCGGGACAGTCTCCTACGAGCAGTACTTC	CASSASGTVSYEQYF